This T cell receptor (beta chain) was identified in a study of OX40 agonist ivuxolimab in advanced cancers. Study information: Participants averaged about 60 years of age (range about 23 to 79) and were 82.7% male. General study findings and limits: The mean number of expanded clones was higher in CD8+ T cells than in CD4+.

The cohort excluded patients with autoimmune disease history or systemic immunosuppression. Comment on this clone: The antigen remains undetermined. The sample carries other DNA sequences with the same CDR3.

The CDR3 runs 15 residues. The V end lost 0 bases, the J end lost 1 base, and 10 bases lay between the germline ends. Germline V gene lookup returns CDR1 SGHKS and CDR2 YYEKEE (reference sequence). Method: immunoSEQ multiplex PCR; TCRdb's copy keeps in-frame clones and lacks some. The profile shows 80,000 to 100,000 clones, about 91% of them singletons. This specimen was CD4+ or CD8+ T cells sorted from blood, taken in a trial of the OX40 agonist ivuxolimab. This clonotype was obtained from an adult with an advanced solid tumor such as melanoma, head and neck, liver or kidney cancer. The rearrangement uses TRBV5-5 and TRBJ1-1, with D maybe TRBD1 (6 bases). CDR3 coding DNA: TGTGCCAGCAGCTTGGCCGGGGGGCAGAACACTGAAGCTTTCTTT. This codes for CASSLAGGQNTEAFF. Variable domain in full (rest from reference TRBV5-5 and TRBJ1-1): DAGVTQSPTHLIKTRGQQVTLRCSPISGHKSVSWYQQVLGQGPQFIFQYYEKEERGRGNFPDRFSARQFPNYSSELNVNALLLGDSALYLCASSLAGGQNTEAFFGQGTRLTVV.